The next 15 T cell receptor beta chains were all read from a single sample in a study of blood T cell repertoires in COVID-19. Assay used: immunoSEQ multiplex PCR; TCRdb lists only in-frame clones, some missing. Of a few hundred thousand clones in the sample, roughly 88% were seen once. The specimen sequenced was peripheral blood. Every receptor here comes from a woman aged 25 to 45 with active or convalescent COVID-19.

The rearrangement uses TRBV28 and TRBJ2-1; TRBD1 aligns across 7 bases. Per the germline V gene, CDR1 is MDHEN and CDR2 is SYDVKM. CDR3 length equals 15 residues. V shed 2 bases, J shed 2 bases, and the junction held 3 bases outside the gene matches. This CDR3 reads CASSLRDRAYNEQFF. CDR3 nucleotide sequence: TGTGCCAGCAGTTTAAGGGACAGAGCCTACAATGAGCAGTTCTTC.

The chain's CDR3 is CASSPRRRGAISISSYNEQFF. The DNA of the CDR3 is TGTGCCAGCAGTCCCCGTCGAAGGGGCGCTATCTCTATCAGCTCCTACAATGAGCAGTTCTTC. V and J are TRBV3-1 (or the pseudogene TRBV3-2) and TRBJ2-1; D perhaps matches TRBD1 (5 bases). V was cut by 6 bases and J by 0 bases, with 30 bases left in between. CDR3 size: 21 residues. Germline V gene sequence: CDR1 LGHDT, CDR2 YNNKEL (reference sequence).

The chain carries TRBV24-1 and TRBJ1-1, with unresolved D. The germline V gene encodes CDR1 KGHDR and CDR2 SFDVKD. Trimming took 3 bases from V and 0 from J, leaving 4 bases between them. The CDR3 extends over 13 amino acids. Here the CDR3 DNA reads TGTGCCACCAGTGATCCAATGAACACTGAAGCTTTCTTT. Encoded protein: CATSDPMNTEAFF.

This clone was observed a few times. The V call is TRBV29-1, the J call TRBJ2-5; the match to TRBD1 covers 8 bases. This CDR3 has 13 residues. V lost 5 bases to trimming and J lost 2 bases; unmatched junction nucleotides: 4. Germline CDR1 and CDR2: SQVTM and ANQGSEA. This CDR3 reads CSVLDRGQETQYF. The CDR3 coding sequence is TGCAGCGTTCTAGACAGGGGACAAGAGACCCAGTACTTC.

This clone was detected a few times. The CDR3 DNA reads TGTGCCAGCAGCCGGTCAGGGGACAGGGGGGCACCCCTCCACTTT. It is translated as CASSRSGDRGAPLHF. J is TRBJ1-6 and V is TRBV3-1 (or the pseudogene TRBV3-2), with TRBD1 matching over 11 bases. V shed 4 bases, J shed 11 bases, and the junction held 7 bases outside the gene matches. This CDR3 comprises 15 residues. Germline V gives CDR1 LGHDT, CDR2 YNNKEL (reference sequence).

V is TRBV7-8 and J is TRBJ1-3; D ambiguous. The germline V gene encodes CDR1 SGHVS and CDR2 FQNEAQ. The V end was cut by 5 bases, the J end by 0 bases, with 11 bases between. This CDR3 has 15 residues. CDR3 loop: CASSLVPSSGNTIYF. The CDR3 DNA reads as TGTGCCAGCAGCCTTGTACCGAGCTCTGGAAACACCATATATTTT.

The V and J genes are TRBV4-2 and TRBJ1-4; 10 bases agree with TRBD1. The CDR3 consists of 17 residues. V lost 3 bases and J lost 7; bases outside the gene matches: 11. Germline-derived CDR1 and CDR2 are LGHNA and YNFKEQ. The chain's CDR3 is CASSQRGQGSIAEKLFF. CDR3 nucleotide sequence: TGTGCCAGCAGCCAGAGGGGACAGGGGTCGATTGCTGAAAAACTGTTTTTT.

The rearrangement uses TRBV7-2 and TRBJ1-5; 7 positions agree with TRBD1. The V and J ends lost 4 bases and 2 bases, in that order; junction bases with no gene match: 5. The CDR3 has 15 residues. CDR1 is SGHTA and CDR2 is FQGNSA in the germline V gene. The CDR3 DNA reads as TGTGCCAGCAGCTCCCGGCAGGGGGGCAATCAGCCCCAGCATTTT. Its protein is CASSSRQGGNQPQHF.

This sequence joins TRBV19 and TRBJ1-2, with 8 bases that match TRBD1. Trimming removed 3 bases from V and 4 bases from J; junction bases left unmatched: 10. CDR3 size: 16 residues. Germline V gene lookup returns CDR1 LNHDA and CDR2 SQIVND (reference sequence). The CDR3: CASSITTSTGAYGYTF. The CDR3, as DNA: TGTGCCAGTAGTATCACAACTTCGACAGGGGCCTATGGCTACACCTTC.

The J gene is TRBJ2-2, the V gene TRBV5-1; 8 bases map to TRBD1. The V segment lost 6 bases and the J segment 0 bases; nucleotides outside the gene matches: 4. The germline CDR1 and CDR2 sequences are SGHRS and YFSETQ. CDR3 length: 15 residues. The CDR3: CASKGDRTNTGELFF. In DNA form, the CDR3 reads TGCGCCAGCAAGGGGGACAGGACGAACACCGGGGAGCTGTTTTTT.

V usage is TRBV29-1 and J usage is TRBJ1-5; TRBD1 matches 10 bases. Germline V gene sequence: CDR1 SQVTM, CDR2 ANQGSEA. The CDR3 extends over 14 amino acids. Losses at the gene ends were 7 bases for V and 5 bases for J; bases not matched to a gene: 8. This CDR3 is CSATGTGVDQPQHF. The DNA for the CDR3 is TGCAGCGCGACCGGGACAGGGGTGGATCAGCCCCAGCATTTT.

The gene calls are TRBV3-1 (or the pseudogene TRBV3-2) and TRBJ2-7; 9 bases align to TRBD2. Germline values: CDR1 LGHDT, CDR2 YNNKEL (reference sequence). J was trimmed by 2 bases and V by 0 bases; bases with no gene match: 8. The CDR3 runs to 17 residues. The CDR3 sequence is CASSQDGLAGRTYEQYF. CDR3 DNA: TGTGCCAGCAGCCAAGATGGGCTAGCGGGGAGGACCTACGAGCAGTACTTC.

The V and J genes are TRBV15 and TRBJ2-1; TRBD2 might be the D (5 bases). This CDR3 is built from 16 residues. Germline CDR1 is LNHNV and CDR2 is YYDKDF (reference sequence). V lost 0 bases to trimming and J lost 4 bases, with 13 bases between them. The CDR3 DNA follows: TGTGCCACCAGCAGAGATGCGGGCCTTCATTACAATGAGCAGTTCTTC. Protein product: CATSRDAGLHYNEQFF.

V usage is TRBV21-1 and J usage is TRBJ2-6; no DNA check was done on the table's D call, TRBD1. TRBV21-1 is deemed a pseudogene. This CDR3 is built from 17 residues. This CDR3 reads CASSIGTMSSGANVLTF. DNA for the CDR3: TGTGCCAGCAGCATCGGGACAATGTCCTCTGGGGCCAACGTCCTGACTTTC.

The chain couples TRBV4-2 to TRBJ2-1; D uncertain. V lost 4 bases and J 7 bases, leaving 17 bases between the germline ends. Germline V lookup: CDR1 LGHNA, CDR2 YNFKEQ. CDR3 length: 15 amino acids. CDR3 sequence reads: CASSRDALAVNEQFF. The DNA for the CDR3 is TGTGCCAGCAGCCGAGATGCCCTCGCGGTGAATGAGCAGTTCTTC.